This T cell receptor beta chain was found in a study of T cells after yellow fever vaccination (dated by TCRdb to the late 2010s). Describing the broader study: The SMART-Seq v4 Ultra Low Input RNA kit was used to prepare libraries from fractions with low cell numbers. Blood was drawn at multiple timepoints before and after primary and secondary immunization, with bulk PBMC replicates and cell subsets isolated. Two healthy male donors made up the cohort, one aged 18 to 29 years and the other aged 30 to 40 years. To follow T-cell clones before and after primary and booster YFV17D yellow fever vaccination, bulk TCR alpha and beta repertoires were sequenced over time.

Results the study describes overall, beyond this receptor: FACS-sorted repertoires could contain abundant contaminating clonotypes from the bulk population, so computational filtering was required. Compared with the primary T-cell response, the secondary T-cell response was faster but weaker, reaching its peak on day 5 rather than on day 15. Because the study included only two donors, the extent to which the findings can be generalized is limited. After the booster, most of the clones that had expanded following primary vaccination were detected again (around 95% of CD4 and 88% of CD8), which suggests that memory was broadly maintained. A small fraction of clonotypes showed up in both the CD4 and CD8 compartments, probably as a result of convergent recombination.

The CDR3 runs 15 amino acids, cysteine and phenylalanine included. The entry retains the CDR3 DNA only, 45 bases that are in frame from base 1. The junction shows trimming of 6 bases on V and 4 bases on J, plus 18 bases between the germline ends. CDR1 and CDR2, per the germline V gene, are MNHEY and SVGAGI. This clonotype came up a few times. No base qualities exist here, and no much larger clone lies one base off it. The treatment or condition label corresponds to: live attenuated yellow fever vaccine strain. PBMCs were isolated from peripheral blood using a standard Ficoll-Paque protocol. Epitope-specific CD8 T cells were sorted with a dextramer loaded with the yellow fever NS4B epitope peptide, and anti-CD3 and anti-CD8 staining was applied. TriZol was used to extract RNA from bulk PBMCs, from CD4 and CD8 fractions, and from dextramer-positive and dextramer-negative fractions. TCR cDNA was synthesized by 5'RACE template switching, which introduced a universal primer site and unique molecular identifiers. Priming for cDNA synthesis came from both the TCR alpha and TCR beta constant segments. Libraries were amplified in two PCR steps, with sample barcodes and sequencing adapters added in the second step. Sequencing of the libraries was done on either Illumina HiSeq 2500 (2x100 bp) or NovaSeq (2x150 bp). As for how the authors treated the data: MIGEC was used to demultiplex reads and collapse the reads into UMI consensus sequences, and MiXCR was used for V(D)J alignment. Clonotypes responding to the vaccine were identified with edgeR on replicate PBMC samples, with the criteria of FDR below 0.01 and a log2 fold change above 5 up to day 15. CD4 or CD8 identity was assigned to each bulk clonotype according to whether the clonotype was present at higher abundance in the sequenced CD4 repertoire or the sequenced CD8 repertoire. NS4B-specific clonotypes were defined as those at least 10-fold enriched in dextramer-positive over dextramer-negative fractions; CD4-biased clonotypes were excluded. The raw public data were reprocessed by TCRdb itself: fastp quality trimming at Q25, MiXCR clonotype calling, in-frame beta chains only. Rows are unified per CDR3 protein, each entry keeping the most common DNA and genes. TCRdb assigned the V and J calls; the authors' analysis was not used. The sample table records about 52,000 distinct CDR3 sequences; more than 6.5% of these occur just once. The ten most abundant clones make up 20% to 30% of the sample.

The sequences come from CD8+ T cells not binding an NS4B(214-222) dextramer, sorted from PBMCs, collected about 41 days after the first yellow fever vaccination. Explained via the paper, the cell subset or site label denotes: NS4B epitope dextramer-negative CD8 T cells. The receptor comes from a man aged 18 to 30 who received the YFV17D yellow fever vaccine. The sequence is built from TRBV6-5 and TRBJ1-1; confidence is insufficient to name the D gene. The DNA sequence is given as TGTGCCAGCAGCCGCCTCGGACCTAAGGGCACTGAAGCTTTCTTT. Its translation is CASSRLGPKGTEAFF.